Sequencing of this TCR beta chain was carried out in a study of T cell repertoires in ileal Crohn's disease (dated by TCRdb to between 2019 and 2020). Regarding the complete study: The median duration of disease was approximately 7.9 years, and at the time of surgery about a third of patients were active smokers. Surgery was performed for a complication in all patients, with stricturing disease in around 60% and penetrating disease in approximately 40%. About half of the patients received postoperative therapy: fewer than 12 received thiopurines and 18 received anti-TNF agents. TCR repertoire analysis was performed in approximately 52 Crohn's disease patients drawn from a prospective multicentre cohort. The study ran alongside a multicentre cohort designed to identify predictors of early endoscopic recurrence after ileocolonic resection. A Rutgeerts score above i0 was used to define endoscopic postoperative recurrence. The study sequenced approximately 150 mucosal samples from a few dozen patients, taken at several locations on the surgical specimen and at postoperative endoscopy.

Note on this clone: Its antigen is currently not known. Base qualities are not at hand, and no much larger clone is one base apart.

Points the paper makes about the study in general: Mucosal CD4 and CD8 T cells were sorted and sequenced only in a subgroup of patients, whose size was not stated. Compared with CD4 T cells, sorted CD8 T cells held more high-frequency clones, which suggests that the mucosal expansions were mostly CD8. Patients who were active smokers at surgery had a significantly higher proportion of clonal expansions than non-smokers (roughly 27% vs 19%, p=0.02). Endoscopic recurrence was found to be associated with higher high-frequency clone percentages at surgery, and recurrence was observed in all patients with clonality above 26.8% (18/57).

Adults with ileal or ileocolonic Crohn's disease and an indication for ileocolonic resection were eligible for inclusion. Before DNA extraction, whole ileal mucosal biopsies were kept frozen at -80 degrees C. Genomic DNA was extracted from frozen whole biopsies using a TRizol-based method and was quantified with a NanoDrop 2000 spectrophotometer. Trimming takes 6 bases from V and 2 bases from J, and the germline ends sit 14 bases apart. Via the germline V gene, CDR1 is KGHSH and CDR2 LQKENI. Taken from cysteine to phenylalanine, the CDR3 has 15 residues. The CDR3 DNA has 45 bases and is translated from base 1. Roughly 0.55 micrograms of biopsy DNA per sample were submitted for commercial TCRB immunosequencing. CDR3 regions were amplified from genomic DNA by Adaptive Biotechnology using a two-step, amplification bias-controlled multiplex PCR. Primers covering every V and J gene segment were used in the first PCR, while barcodes and Illumina adapters were added in the second PCR. An Illumina instrument was used to sequence the CDR3 libraries. Under the source paper's analysis protocol: Vendor-provided pipelines were combined with custom analysis of raw data in R/Bioconductor under R version 3.3.0. Clonality, ranging from 0 to 1, was calculated as the inverse of the normalised Shannon entropy of all productive clones. The repertoire share taken up by the top 100 clones defined high-frequency clones, and only clones that passed a 95% confidence test were kept. Overlap between samples was measured with the Morisita-Horn index, while repertoire diversity was measured with the Simpson index. Held by TCRdb, this immuneACCESS table contains in-frame sequences only and omits some clones. Under half of the omission traces to an unresolved V gene where checked; the cause of the rest is unknown. That table supplies the V and J calls and clone size; D and trimming were determined from the DNA. This sample has 13,000 to 15,000 clones in its table, and about 73% of those were observed once. Clones ranked in the top ten supply 5.5% to 7.5% of the sample.

The chain is assembled from TRBV18 and TRBJ1-3, with no reliable assignment of the D segment. The TCR originated in an adult with Crohn's disease. Specimen: ileal tissue. Read as DNA, the sequence is TGTGCCAGCTCCTACACCATAACTGCTGGAAACACCATATATTTT. This sequence encodes CASSYTITAGNTIYF.